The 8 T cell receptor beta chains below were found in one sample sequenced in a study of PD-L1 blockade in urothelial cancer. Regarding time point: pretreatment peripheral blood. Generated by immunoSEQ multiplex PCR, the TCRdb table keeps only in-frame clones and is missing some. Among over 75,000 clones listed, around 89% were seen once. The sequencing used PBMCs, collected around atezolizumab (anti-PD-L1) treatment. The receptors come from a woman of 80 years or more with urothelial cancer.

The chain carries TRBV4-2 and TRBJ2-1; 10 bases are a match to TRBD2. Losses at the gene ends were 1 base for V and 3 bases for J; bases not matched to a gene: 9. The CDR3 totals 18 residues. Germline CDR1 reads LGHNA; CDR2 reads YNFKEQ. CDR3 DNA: TGTGCCAGCAGCCAAGCTTCCAAGACTAGCGGGTTCTACAATGAGCAGTTCTTC. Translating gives CASSQASKTSGFYNEQFF.

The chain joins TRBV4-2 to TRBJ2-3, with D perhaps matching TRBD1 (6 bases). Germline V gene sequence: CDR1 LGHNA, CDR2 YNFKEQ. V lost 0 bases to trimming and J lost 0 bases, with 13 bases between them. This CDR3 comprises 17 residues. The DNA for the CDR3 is TGTGCCAGCAGCCAAGAGGGGGCGGGCCCTAGCACAGATACGCAGTATTTT. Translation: CASSQEGAGPSTDTQYF.

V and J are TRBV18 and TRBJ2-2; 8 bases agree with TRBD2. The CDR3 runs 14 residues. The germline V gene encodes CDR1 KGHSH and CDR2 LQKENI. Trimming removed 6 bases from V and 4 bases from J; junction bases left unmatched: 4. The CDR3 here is CASSQRELTGELFF. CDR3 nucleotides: TGTGCCAGCTCTCAGCGGGAGCTCACCGGGGAGCTGTTTTTT.

The CDR3 protein is CASSWGTATYGYTF. For the CDR3, the DNA is TGTGCCAGCAGTTGGGGGACAGCAACCTATGGCTACACCTTC. V and J are TRBV28 and TRBJ1-2, with TRBD1 matching over 7 bases. This CDR3 has 14 amino acids. V shed 4 bases, J shed 4 bases, and the junction held 6 bases outside the gene matches. From germline, CDR1 is MDHEN and CDR2 SYDVKM.

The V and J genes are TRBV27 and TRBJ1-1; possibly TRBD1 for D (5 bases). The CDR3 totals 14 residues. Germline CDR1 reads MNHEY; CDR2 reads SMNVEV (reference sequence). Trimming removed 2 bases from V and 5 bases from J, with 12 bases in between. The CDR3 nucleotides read TGTGCCAGCAGTTTAAGACCTGGGGGGACTGAAGCTTTCTTT. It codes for CASSLRPGGTEAFF.

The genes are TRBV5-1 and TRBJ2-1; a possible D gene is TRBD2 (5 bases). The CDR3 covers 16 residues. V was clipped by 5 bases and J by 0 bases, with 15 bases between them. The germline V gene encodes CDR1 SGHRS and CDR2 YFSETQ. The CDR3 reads CASRTAATSSYNEQFF. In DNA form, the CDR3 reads TGCGCCAGCAGAACAGCGGCTACTAGCTCCTACAATGAGCAGTTCTTC.

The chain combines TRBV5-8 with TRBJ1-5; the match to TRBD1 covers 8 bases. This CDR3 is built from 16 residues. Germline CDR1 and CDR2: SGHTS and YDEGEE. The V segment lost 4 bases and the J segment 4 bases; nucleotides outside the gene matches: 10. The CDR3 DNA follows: TGTGCCAGCAGCCCTCGACAGGGGCCTTCTAATCAGCCCCAGCATTTT. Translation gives CASSPRQGPSNQPQHF.

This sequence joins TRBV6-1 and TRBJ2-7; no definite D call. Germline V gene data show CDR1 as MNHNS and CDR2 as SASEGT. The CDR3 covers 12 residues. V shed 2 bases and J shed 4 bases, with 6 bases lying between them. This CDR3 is CASSEYGYEQYF. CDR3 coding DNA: TGTGCCAGCAGTGAATACGGGTACGAGCAGTACTTC.